This entry is about one T cell receptor (beta chain). The target of this receptor is not known. No per-base quality is available; no much larger clone lies one base away. The data were taken from a study of early T cells in non-severe SARS-CoV-2 infection (dated by TCRdb to about 2021). Some background on the complete study: TCR sequencing used bulk RNA from unsorted whole blood, so alpha and beta chains could not be paired.

This was a case-control study nested in a cohort of healthcare workers in London, UK, who had nasopharyngeal swab PCR tests and blood samples taken every week. Healthcare workers were recruited between 23 and 31 March 2020, during the week of the UK lockdown, and were followed weekly for up to about 16 weeks. Results the study describes overall, beyond this receptor: VDJdb matching was skewed toward anti-spike CD8 responses and likely underestimated virus-specific expansions, missing private and CD4 specificities.

Preparation of the library involved 5' RACE. This sample was sequenced with a NextSeq 500. Unique molecular identifiers were attached to individual cDNA molecules in the TCR library protocol so that sequencing error and PCR bias could be corrected. Sequencing covered both TCR alpha and beta chains, and within each sample the abundances of alpha and beta sequences were tightly co-correlated. The original pipeline was this. Decombinator V4 was used to perform V gene, J gene and CDR3 annotation of TCR sequences. TCRs were defined as expanded if a significant change between any two time points was detected under a Poisson model with p below 0.0001. Abundances of TCRs were expressed as counts per million after normalisation to the total number of TCRs sequenced in each sample. MAIT TCRs were defined by TRAV1-2 paired with TRAJ12, TRAJ20 or TRAJ33, and iNKT TCRs by TRAV10 paired with TRAJ18. VDJdb, accessed on 1 November 2021, was searched for TCRs annotated for CMV, EBV and SARS-CoV-2, and TCRs annotated for more than one antigen were excluded. TCRdb itself trimmed the public reads at Q25 with fastp, ran MiXCR and retained productive beta chains. Rows are unified per CDR3 protein, each entry keeping the most common DNA and genes. The V and J calls shown here were made by TCRdb, not taken from the authors' results. The table for this sample lists tens of thousands of distinct CDR3 sequences; about 11% of them were counted only once. Jointly, the top ten make up around 11% of the sample.

As encoded in the germline V gene (reference sequence), CDR1 is MNHNY while CDR2 is SVGAGI. Trimming takes 6 bases off V and 2 bases off J; junction bases not matched to a gene: 20. The cysteine opens and the phenylalanine closes a CDR3 of 19 amino acids. Left in the record is the CDR3 DNA by itself, 57 bases read in frame from the first base. Sequences were derived from whole blood, sampled at baseline. The receptor chain draws on TRBV6-6 and TRBJ1-1; 8 bases in between match TRBD1. The source of this sequence is an adult who was a healthcare worker with PCR-confirmed SARS-CoV-2 infection or an uninfected control (not recorded which). This receptor has the CDR3 CASRNLFSRTGSRNTEAFF. The nucleotide sequence is given as TGTGCCAGCAGAAATCTCTTCTCGCGGACAGGGAGTAGAAACACTGAAGCTTTCTTT.